This is a list of T cell receptor beta chains from one sample in a study of blood T cell repertoires in COVID-19. Sequencing was performed with immunoSEQ multiplex PCR; in TCRdb, only in-frame clones are kept and a portion is missing. The repertoire holds some 66,000 clones, approximately 93% seen once, with roughly 3% in the top ten. The sequenced sample consisted of peripheral blood. The receptors derive from a man in his 70s with active COVID-19. The CDR3 runs from the conserved cysteine through the conserved F or W. A D gene is named only where the DNA matches it firmly. Part of the rows lack a size; the others show once, few, many or a class for expanded clones.

j_gene: TRBJ1-5
d_gene: -
v_gene: TRBV7-6
abundance: -
CDR3aa: CASSRGVGLGQPQHF
CDR3nt: TGTGCCAGCAGCCGAGGTGTAGGATTAGGTCAGCCCCAGCATTTT

j_gene: TRBJ2-5
d_gene: TRBD2
v_gene: TRBV6-6
abundance: -
CDR3aa: CASSSGGARETQYF
CDR3nt: TGTGCCAGCAGTAGCGGGGGGGCCAGAGAGACCCAGTACTTC

j_gene: TRBJ1-5
d_gene: -
v_gene: TRBV3-1/TRBV3-2
abundance: -
CDR3aa: CASSQGQSNQPQHF
CDR3nt: TGTGCCAGCAGCCAAGGGCAGAGCAATCAGCCCCAGCATTTT

j_gene: TRBJ2-5
d_gene: TRBD2
v_gene: TRBV2
abundance: -
CDR3aa: CASKGLAGQETQYF
CDR3nt: TGTGCCAGCAAGGGACTAGCGGGGCAAGAGACCCAGTACTTC

j_gene: TRBJ1-6
d_gene: -
v_gene: TRBV11-3
abundance: -
CDR3aa: CASSFSRVREALHF
CDR3nt: TGTGCCAGCAGCTTCAGCCGAGTTAGGGAGGCCCTCCACTTT

j_gene: TRBJ2-7
d_gene: TRBD1
v_gene: TRBV6-4
abundance: few
CDR3aa: CASSDGQGAHEQYF
CDR3nt: TGTGCCAGCAGTGACGGACAGGGGGCCCACGAGCAGTACTTC

j_gene: TRBJ1-6
d_gene: -
v_gene: TRBV27
abundance: -
CDR3aa: CASSMGSALVSSLHF
CDR3nt: TGTGCCAGCAGCATGGGCTCAGCTCTCGTCTCTTCCCTCCACTTT

j_gene: TRBJ2-6
d_gene: -
v_gene: TRBV4-3
abundance: once
CDR3aa: CASSQERGWGEPGANVLTF
CDR3nt: TGCGCCAGCAGCCAAGAAAGGGGTTGGGGGGAGCCTGGGGCCAACGTCCTGACTTTC

j_gene: TRBJ1-6
d_gene: -
v_gene: TRBV28
abundance: -
CDR3aa: CASSRAGGSRGRNSPLHF
CDR3nt: TGTGCCAGCAGTCGGGCCGGAGGTTCTCGTGGGCGGAATTCACCCCTCCACTTT

j_gene: TRBJ2-1
d_gene: -
v_gene: TRBV19
abundance: -
CDR3aa: CASTQDSPKGNEQFF
CDR3nt: TGTGCCAGTACCCAAGACAGCCCGAAGGGCAATGAGCAGTTCTTC

j_gene: TRBJ2-1
d_gene: TRBD2
v_gene: TRBV19
abundance: once
CDR3aa: CASSMRGSYNEQFF
CDR3nt: TGTGCCAGTAGTATGCGGGGGAGCTACAATGAGCAGTTCTTC

j_gene: TRBJ1-1
d_gene: -
v_gene: TRBV18
abundance: -
CDR3aa: CASSPPGREAFF
CDR3nt: TGTGCCAGCTCACCCCCAGGGAGGGAAGCTTTCTTT

j_gene: TRBJ2-5
d_gene: TRBD1
v_gene: TRBV27
abundance: -
CDR3aa: CASSRQGAGQETQYF
CDR3nt: TGTGCCAGCAGTCGACAGGGGGCAGGCCAAGAGACCCAGTACTTC

j_gene: TRBJ1-1
d_gene: TRBD1
v_gene: TRBV12-3/TRBV12-4
abundance: -
CDR3aa: CASSTGGWTEAFF
CDR3nt: TGTGCCAGCAGTACAGGGGGCTGGACTGAAGCTTTCTTT

j_gene: TRBJ2-3
d_gene: TRBD1
v_gene: TRBV7-2
abundance: once
CDR3aa: CASSFPGQGSDTQYF
CDR3nt: TGTGCCAGCAGCTTCCCGGGACAGGGGTCAGATACGCAGTATTTT

j_gene: TRBJ1-6
d_gene: -
v_gene: TRBV21-1
abundance: -
CDR3aa: CASSKPQANNSPLHF
CDR3nt: TGTGCCAGCAGCAAACCCCAGGCTAATAATTCACCCCTCCACTTT

j_gene: TRBJ1-1
d_gene: TRBD1
v_gene: TRBV28
abundance: -
CDR3aa: CASSYGTGNTEAFF
CDR3nt: TGTGCCAGCAGTTACGGGACAGGGAACACTGAAGCTTTCTTT

j_gene: TRBJ1-2
d_gene: -
v_gene: TRBV6-6
abundance: -
CDR3aa: CASSRPGDYGYTF
CDR3nt: TGTGCCAGCAGCCGACCAGGGGATTATGGCTACACCTTC

j_gene: TRBJ1-3
d_gene: TRBD1
v_gene: TRBV18
abundance: -
CDR3aa: CASSRGQLSGNTIYF
CDR3nt: TGTGCCAGCTCACGGGGACAGCTCTCTGGAAACACCATATATTTT

j_gene: TRBJ2-3
d_gene: TRBD1
v_gene: TRBV6-5
abundance: -
CDR3aa: CASSSWTGPDTQYF
CDR3nt: TGTGCCAGCAGTTCCTGGACAGGGCCTGATACGCAGTATTTT

j_gene: TRBJ2-7
d_gene: -
v_gene: TRBV3-1/TRBV3-2
abundance: -
CDR3aa: CASSQGVTVHEQYF
CDR3nt: TGTGCCAGCAGCCAAGGCGTTACAGTTCACGAGCAGTACTTC

j_gene: TRBJ2-3
d_gene: TRBD2
v_gene: TRBV19
abundance: -
CDR3aa: CASNPGGLAALFTQYF
CDR3nt: TGTGCCAGTAATCCCGGGGGACTAGCAGCTCTGTTTACGCAGTATTTT

j_gene: TRBJ2-1
d_gene: -
v_gene: TRBV7-8
abundance: -
CDR3aa: CASRTAEASRWDEQFF
CDR3nt: TGTGCCAGCAGAACAGCGGAGGCTAGCAGGTGGGATGAGCAGTTCTTC

j_gene: TRBJ1-1
d_gene: -
v_gene: TRBV4-1
abundance: few
CDR3aa: CASMPGMNTEAFF
CDR3nt: TGCGCCAGCATGCCCGGGATGAACACTGAAGCTTTCTTT

j_gene: TRBJ1-6
d_gene: -
v_gene: TRBV3-1/TRBV3-2
abundance: -
CDR3aa: CASSQDEALSYNSPLHF
CDR3nt: TGTGCCAGCAGCCAAGATGAAGCGCTCTCCTATAATTCACCCCTCCACTTT

j_gene: TRBJ2-3
d_gene: TRBD2
v_gene: TRBV10-1
abundance: -
CDR3aa: CASIPLWSSGATDTQYF
CDR3nt: TGCGCCAGCATTCCCCTCTGGTCTAGCGGGGCCACAGATACGCAGTATTTT

j_gene: TRBJ2-5
d_gene: -
v_gene: TRBV6-5
abundance: -
CDR3aa: CASRKLLQETQYF
CDR3nt: TGTGCCAGCAGGAAATTACTTCAAGAGACCCAGTACTTC

j_gene: TRBJ2-5
d_gene: -
v_gene: TRBV18
abundance: -
CDR3aa: CASSPQRETQYF
CDR3nt: TGTGCCAGCTCACCACAGAGGGAGACCCAGTACTTC

j_gene: TRBJ1-2
d_gene: -
v_gene: TRBV6-5
abundance: once
CDR3aa: CASRLAGTRYGYTF
CDR3nt: TGTGCCAGCAGATTGGCAGGGACTCGGTATGGCTACACCTTC

j_gene: TRBJ1-2
d_gene: -
v_gene: TRBV3-1/TRBV3-2
abundance: -
CDR3aa: CASSQASGYTF
CDR3nt: TGTGCCAGCAGCCAAGCTTCTGGCTACACCTTC

j_gene: TRBJ2-1
d_gene: -
v_gene: TRBV7-2
abundance: -
CDR3aa: CASSPDSPTSNEQFF
CDR3nt: TGTGCCAGCAGCCCGGACTCCCCGACCAGCAATGAGCAGTTCTTC

j_gene: TRBJ1-6
d_gene: -
v_gene: TRBV7-8
abundance: -
CDR3aa: CASKPPGNSPLHF
CDR3nt: TGTGCCAGTAAGCCGCCAGGGAATTCACCCCTCCACTTT

j_gene: TRBJ2-1
d_gene: TRBD2
v_gene: TRBV5-1
abundance: -
CDR3aa: CASSSVAGLGNEQFF
CDR3nt: TGCGCCAGCAGCTCTGTAGCGGGGTTGGGCAATGAGCAGTTCTTC

j_gene: TRBJ1-5
d_gene: -
v_gene: TRBV19
abundance: -
CDR3aa: CASRSTVLINQPQHF
CDR3nt: TGTGCCAGTAGATCGACAGTGCTAATCAATCAGCCCCAGCATTTT

j_gene: TRBJ2-7
d_gene: -
v_gene: TRBV7-9
abundance: -
CDR3aa: CASSPLWGGLYEQYF
CDR3nt: TGTGCCAGCAGCCCCTTGTGGGGGGGCCTCTACGAGCAGTACTTC